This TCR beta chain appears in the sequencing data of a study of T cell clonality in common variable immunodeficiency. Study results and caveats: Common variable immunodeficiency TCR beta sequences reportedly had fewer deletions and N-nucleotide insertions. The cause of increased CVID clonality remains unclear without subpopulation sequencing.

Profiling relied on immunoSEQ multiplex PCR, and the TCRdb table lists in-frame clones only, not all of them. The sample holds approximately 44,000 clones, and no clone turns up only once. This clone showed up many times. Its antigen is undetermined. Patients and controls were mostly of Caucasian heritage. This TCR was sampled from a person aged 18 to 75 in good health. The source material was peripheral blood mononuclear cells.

The CDR3 spells CASSRGRSTEAFF. The part of the CDR3 DNA that was read is TGTGCCAGCAGCCGGGGTCGTAGCACTGAA. The rearrangement links TRBV7-2 to TRBJ1-1; no firm D call. The read halts 3 residues ahead of the CDR3 end, with the missing end drawn from the germline J gene. The CDR3 consists of 13 residues. V shed 5 bases and J shed 4 bases, with 11 bases lying between them. CDR1 SGHTA and CDR2 FQGNSA come from the germline V gene.